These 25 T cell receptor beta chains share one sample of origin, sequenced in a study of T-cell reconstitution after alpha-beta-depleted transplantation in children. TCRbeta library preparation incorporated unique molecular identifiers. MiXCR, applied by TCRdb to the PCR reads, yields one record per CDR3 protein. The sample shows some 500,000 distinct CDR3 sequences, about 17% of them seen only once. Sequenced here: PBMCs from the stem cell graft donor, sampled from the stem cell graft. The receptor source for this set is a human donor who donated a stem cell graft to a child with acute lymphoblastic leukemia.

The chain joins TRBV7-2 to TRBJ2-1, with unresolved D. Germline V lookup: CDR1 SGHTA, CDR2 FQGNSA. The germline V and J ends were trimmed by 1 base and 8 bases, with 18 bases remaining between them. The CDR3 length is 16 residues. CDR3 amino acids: CASSLVSSPLKDEQFF. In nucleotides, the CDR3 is TGTGCCAGCAGCTTAGTCTCTAGTCCCCTAAAAGATGAGCAGTTCTTC. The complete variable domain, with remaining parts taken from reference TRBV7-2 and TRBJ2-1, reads GAGVSQSPSNKVTEKGKDVELRCDPISGHTALYWYRQSLGQGLEFLIYFQGNSAPDKSGLPSDRFSAERTGGSVSTLTIQRTQQEDSAVYLCASSLVSSPLKDEQFFGPGTRLTVL.

CDR3 nucleotide sequence: TGTGCCAGCACGAGTAACCACAAGAAGCAGTACTTC. Its protein is CASTSNHKKQYF. V gene TRBV2 combines with J gene TRBJ2-7, with unresolved D. The germline V gene encodes CDR1 SNHLY and CDR2 FYNNEI. V was pared by 7 bases and J by 8 bases, with 15 bases between. This CDR3 is 12 amino acids long.

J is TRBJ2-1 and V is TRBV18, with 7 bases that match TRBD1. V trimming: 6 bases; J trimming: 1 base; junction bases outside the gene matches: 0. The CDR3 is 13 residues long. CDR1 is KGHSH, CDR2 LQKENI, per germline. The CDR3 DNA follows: TGTGCCAGCTCGGACAGGTCCTACAATGAGCAGTTCTTC. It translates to CASSDRSYNEQFF.

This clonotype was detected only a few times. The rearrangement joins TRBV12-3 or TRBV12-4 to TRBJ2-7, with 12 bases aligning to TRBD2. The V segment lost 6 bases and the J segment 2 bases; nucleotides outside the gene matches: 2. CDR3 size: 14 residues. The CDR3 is CASRSSGRAYEQYF. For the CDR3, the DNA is TGTGCCAGCAGGTCTAGCGGGAGGGCCTACGAGCAGTACTTC.

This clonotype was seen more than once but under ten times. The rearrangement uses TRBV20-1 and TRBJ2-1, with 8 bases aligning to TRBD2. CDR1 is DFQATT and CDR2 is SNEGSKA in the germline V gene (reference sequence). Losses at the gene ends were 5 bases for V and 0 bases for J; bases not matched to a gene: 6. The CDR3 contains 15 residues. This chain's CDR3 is CSAGLAPSSYNEQFF. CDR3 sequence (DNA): TGCAGTGCTGGACTAGCTCCCAGCTCCTACAATGAGCAGTTCTTC.

CDR3 in amino acids: CASRQTRPTDTQYF. Written as DNA, the CDR3 is TGCGCCAGCAGACAAACCCGACCCACAGATACGCAGTATTTT. The chain uses TRBV4-1 and TRBJ2-3; D is unresolved. The CDR3 has 14 residues. Trimming removed 6 bases from V and 2 bases from J, with 12 bases in between. Per germline, CDR1 MGHRA and CDR2 YSYEKL.

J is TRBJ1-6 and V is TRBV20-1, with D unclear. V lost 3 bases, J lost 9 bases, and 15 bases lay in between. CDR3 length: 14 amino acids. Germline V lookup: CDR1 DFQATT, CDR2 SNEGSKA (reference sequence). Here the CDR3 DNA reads TGCAGTGCTAGCCACAGCTCCCTTGGTTCACCCCTCCACTTT. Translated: CSASHSSLGSPLHF.

The CDR3 nucleotides read TGTGCCAGCAGCTTAGGGACTAGCGCTAATGAGCAGTTCTTC. Translated: CASSLGTSANEQFF. The rearrangement uses TRBV13 and TRBJ2-1; 8 nucleotides align to TRBD2. With 0 bases clipped from V and 7 bases from J, the junction kept 2 bases outside the gene matches. This CDR3 has 14 amino acids. In germline, CDR1 is PRHDT, CDR2 FYEKMQ (reference sequence).

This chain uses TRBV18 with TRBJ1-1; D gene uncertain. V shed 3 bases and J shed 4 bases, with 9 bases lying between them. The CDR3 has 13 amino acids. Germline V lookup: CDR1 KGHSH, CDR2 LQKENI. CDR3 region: CASSPQEGTEAFF. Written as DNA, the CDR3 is TGTGCCAGCTCACCGCAGGAGGGCACTGAAGCTTTCTTT.

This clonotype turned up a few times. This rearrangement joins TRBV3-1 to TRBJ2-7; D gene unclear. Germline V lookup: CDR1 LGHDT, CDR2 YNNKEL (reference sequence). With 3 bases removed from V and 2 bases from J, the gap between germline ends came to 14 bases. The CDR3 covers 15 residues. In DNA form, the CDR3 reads TGTGCCAGCAGCCATGATCTTGACTGGGCCTACGAGCAGTACTTC. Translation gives CASSHDLDWAYEQYF.

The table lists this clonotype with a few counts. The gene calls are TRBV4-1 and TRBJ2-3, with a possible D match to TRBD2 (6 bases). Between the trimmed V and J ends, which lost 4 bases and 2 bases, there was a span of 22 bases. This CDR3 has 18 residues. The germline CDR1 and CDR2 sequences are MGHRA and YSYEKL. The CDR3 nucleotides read TGCGCCAGCAGCCGGGATTCGGGTCTGGGACTCGTCACAGATACGCAGTATTTT. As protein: CASSRDSGLGLVTDTQYF.

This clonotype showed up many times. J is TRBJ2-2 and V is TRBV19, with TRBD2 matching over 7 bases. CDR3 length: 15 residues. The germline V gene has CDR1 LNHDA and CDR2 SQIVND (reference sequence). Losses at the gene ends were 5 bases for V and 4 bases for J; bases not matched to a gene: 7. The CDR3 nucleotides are TGTGCCAGTAGTCAACCGGGACTACTCACCGGGGAGCTGTTTTTT. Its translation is CASSQPGLLTGELFF.

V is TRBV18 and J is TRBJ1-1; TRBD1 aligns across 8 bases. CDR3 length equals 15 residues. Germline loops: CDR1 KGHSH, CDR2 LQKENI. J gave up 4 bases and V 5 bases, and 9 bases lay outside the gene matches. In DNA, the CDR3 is TGTGCCAGCTCAGCCTCTTTGACAGGGGTCACTGAAGCTTTCTTT. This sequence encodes CASSASLTGVTEAFF.

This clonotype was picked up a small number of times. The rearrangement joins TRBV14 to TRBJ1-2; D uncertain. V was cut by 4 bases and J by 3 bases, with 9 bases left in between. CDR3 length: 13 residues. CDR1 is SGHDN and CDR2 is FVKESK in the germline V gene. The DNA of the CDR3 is TGTGCCAGCAGCCCGGACGCCTACTATGGCTACACCTTC. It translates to CASSPDAYYGYTF. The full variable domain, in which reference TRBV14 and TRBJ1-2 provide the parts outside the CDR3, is EAGVTQFPSHSVIEKGQTVTLRCDPISGHDNLYWYRRVMGKEIKFLLHFVKESKQDESGMPNNRFLAERTGGTYSTLKVQPAELEDSGVYFCASSPDAYYGYTFGSGTRLTVV.

The CDR3, as DNA: TGTGCCAGCAGCCCCTTTGGAGAGAACACCCAAGAGACCCAGTACTTC. Its translation is CASSPFGENTQETQYF. V usage is TRBV11-1 and J usage is TRBJ2-5; D is unresolved. This CDR3 is built from 16 residues. CDR1 SGHAT and CDR2 FQDESV come from the germline V gene (reference sequence). V lost 5 bases to trimming and J lost 1 base, with 17 bases between them.

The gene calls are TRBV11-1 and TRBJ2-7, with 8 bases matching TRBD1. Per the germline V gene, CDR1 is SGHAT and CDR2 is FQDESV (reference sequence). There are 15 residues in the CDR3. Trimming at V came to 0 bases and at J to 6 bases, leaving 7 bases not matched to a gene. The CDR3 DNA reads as TGTGCCAGCAGCTTAGCGAGGACAGGGAAACTCGAGCAGTACTTC. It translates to CASSLARTGKLEQYF.

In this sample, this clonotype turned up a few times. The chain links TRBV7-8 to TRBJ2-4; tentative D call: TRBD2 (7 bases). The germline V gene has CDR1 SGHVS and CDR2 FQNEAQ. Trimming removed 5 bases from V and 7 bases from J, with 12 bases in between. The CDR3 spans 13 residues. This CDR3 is CASSTGGGNIQYF. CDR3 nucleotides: TGTGCCAGCAGCACGGGGGGCGGGAACATTCAGTACTTC.

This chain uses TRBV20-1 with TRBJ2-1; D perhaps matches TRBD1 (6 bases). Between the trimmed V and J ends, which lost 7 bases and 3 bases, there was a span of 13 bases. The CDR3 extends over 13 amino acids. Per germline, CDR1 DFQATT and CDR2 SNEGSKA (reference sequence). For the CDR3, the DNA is TGCAGTGTTGAGGACAGCAACTACAATGAGCAGTTCTTC. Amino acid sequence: CSVEDSNYNEQFF.

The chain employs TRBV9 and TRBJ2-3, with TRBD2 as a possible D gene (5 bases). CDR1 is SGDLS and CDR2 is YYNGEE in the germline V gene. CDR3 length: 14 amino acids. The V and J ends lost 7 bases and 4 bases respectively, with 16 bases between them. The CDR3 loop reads CASQTSILADTQYF. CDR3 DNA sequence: TGTGCCAGCCAAACTAGTATATTGGCAGATACGCAGTATTTT.

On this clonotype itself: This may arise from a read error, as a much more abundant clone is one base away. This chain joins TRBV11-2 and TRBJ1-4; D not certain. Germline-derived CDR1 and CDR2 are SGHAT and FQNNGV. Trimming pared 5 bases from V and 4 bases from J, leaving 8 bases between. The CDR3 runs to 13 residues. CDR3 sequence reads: CASSPNSNEKLFF. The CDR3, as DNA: TGTGCCAGCAGCCCCAACAGTAATGAAAAACTGTTTTTT.

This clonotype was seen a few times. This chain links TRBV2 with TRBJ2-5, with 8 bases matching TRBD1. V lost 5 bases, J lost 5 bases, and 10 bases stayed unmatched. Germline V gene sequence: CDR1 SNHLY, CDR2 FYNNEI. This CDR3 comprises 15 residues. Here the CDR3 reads CASSSDRGVQETQYF. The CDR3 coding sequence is TGTGCCAGCAGTAGTGACAGGGGTGTCCAGGAGACCCAGTACTTC.

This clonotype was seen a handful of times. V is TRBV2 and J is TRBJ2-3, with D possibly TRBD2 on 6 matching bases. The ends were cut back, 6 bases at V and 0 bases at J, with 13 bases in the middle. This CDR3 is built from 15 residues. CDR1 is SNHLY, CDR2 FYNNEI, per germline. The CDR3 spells CASRPPGLSTDTQYF. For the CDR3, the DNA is TGTGCCAGCAGGCCTCCGGGACTGAGCACAGATACGCAGTATTTT.

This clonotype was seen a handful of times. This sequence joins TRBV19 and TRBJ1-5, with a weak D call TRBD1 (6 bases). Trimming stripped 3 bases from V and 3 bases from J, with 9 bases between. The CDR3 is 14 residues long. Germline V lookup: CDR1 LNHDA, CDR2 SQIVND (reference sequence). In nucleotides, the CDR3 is TGTGCCAGTAGTATCCGGGACACCAATCAGCCCCAGCATTTT. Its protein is CASSIRDTNQPQHF.

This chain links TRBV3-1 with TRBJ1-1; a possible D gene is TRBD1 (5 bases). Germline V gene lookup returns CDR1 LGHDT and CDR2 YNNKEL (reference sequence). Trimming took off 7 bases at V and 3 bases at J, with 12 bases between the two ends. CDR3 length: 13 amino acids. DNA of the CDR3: TGTGCCAGCAAGAGTGGAGGGGACACTGAAGCTTTCTTT. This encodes CASKSGGDTEAFF.

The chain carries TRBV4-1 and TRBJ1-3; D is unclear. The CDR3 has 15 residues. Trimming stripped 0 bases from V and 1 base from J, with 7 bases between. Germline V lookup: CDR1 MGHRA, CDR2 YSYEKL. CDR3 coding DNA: TGCGCCAGCAGCCAAGAACCGGGGTCTGGAAACACCATATATTTT. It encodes CASSQEPGSGNTIYF.